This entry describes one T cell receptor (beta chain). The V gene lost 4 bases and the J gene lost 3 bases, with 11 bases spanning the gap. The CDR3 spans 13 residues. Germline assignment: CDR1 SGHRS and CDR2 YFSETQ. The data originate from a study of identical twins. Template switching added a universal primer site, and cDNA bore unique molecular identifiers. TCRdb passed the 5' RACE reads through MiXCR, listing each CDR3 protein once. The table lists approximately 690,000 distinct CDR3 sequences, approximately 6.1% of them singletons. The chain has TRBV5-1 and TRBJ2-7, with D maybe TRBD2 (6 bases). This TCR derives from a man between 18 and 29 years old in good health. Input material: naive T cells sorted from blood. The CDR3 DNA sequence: TGCGCCAGCAGCGGCCTAGCGTGCTACGAGCAGTACTTC. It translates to CASSGLACYEQYF.